This T cell receptor beta chain was documented in a study of T cells in Graves' hyperthyroidism and ophthalmopathy. Study results and limitations: Median prediction lead before ophthalmopathy onset was 5.5 to 7 months with the model. Blood samples included most of the expanded thyroid clonotypes exceeding 0.001.

RNA transcripts yielded amplified TCR beta CDR3 regions. During a first-round RT-PCR of the TCR CDR3, the HTBI primer set was used. TCRdb used MiXCR to reprocess the multiplex PCR reads, holding one entry per CDR3 protein. There are roughly 510,000 distinct CDR3 sequences in the sample; 40% to 50% occur only once, and about two fifths lies in the top ten. Investigators excluded patients with uncontrolled infection, other autoimmune disease, pregnancy or lactation. Diagnosing involved the use of clinical symptoms, serum thyroxine and TRAb, thyroid ultrasound and orbital computed tomography. This clonotype occurred many times. No antigen is known for it. The CDR3 is 16 amino acids. Germline lookup yields CDR1 SGHTA and CDR2 FQGNSA. V lost 1 base and J lost 4, with 13 bases in between.

The source is an adult woman with Graves' disease, either hyperthyroidism or ophthalmopathy (not recorded which). This rearrangement joins TRBV7-2 to TRBJ2-2, with D possibly matching TRBD1 (5 bases). Sequencing was carried out using peripheral blood or thyroid tissue (not recorded which). The CDR3 sequence is CASSLGQGRSTGELFF. In DNA form, the CDR3 reads TGTGCCAGCAGCTTAGGGCAGGGTAGGAGCACCGGGGAGCTGTTTTTT.